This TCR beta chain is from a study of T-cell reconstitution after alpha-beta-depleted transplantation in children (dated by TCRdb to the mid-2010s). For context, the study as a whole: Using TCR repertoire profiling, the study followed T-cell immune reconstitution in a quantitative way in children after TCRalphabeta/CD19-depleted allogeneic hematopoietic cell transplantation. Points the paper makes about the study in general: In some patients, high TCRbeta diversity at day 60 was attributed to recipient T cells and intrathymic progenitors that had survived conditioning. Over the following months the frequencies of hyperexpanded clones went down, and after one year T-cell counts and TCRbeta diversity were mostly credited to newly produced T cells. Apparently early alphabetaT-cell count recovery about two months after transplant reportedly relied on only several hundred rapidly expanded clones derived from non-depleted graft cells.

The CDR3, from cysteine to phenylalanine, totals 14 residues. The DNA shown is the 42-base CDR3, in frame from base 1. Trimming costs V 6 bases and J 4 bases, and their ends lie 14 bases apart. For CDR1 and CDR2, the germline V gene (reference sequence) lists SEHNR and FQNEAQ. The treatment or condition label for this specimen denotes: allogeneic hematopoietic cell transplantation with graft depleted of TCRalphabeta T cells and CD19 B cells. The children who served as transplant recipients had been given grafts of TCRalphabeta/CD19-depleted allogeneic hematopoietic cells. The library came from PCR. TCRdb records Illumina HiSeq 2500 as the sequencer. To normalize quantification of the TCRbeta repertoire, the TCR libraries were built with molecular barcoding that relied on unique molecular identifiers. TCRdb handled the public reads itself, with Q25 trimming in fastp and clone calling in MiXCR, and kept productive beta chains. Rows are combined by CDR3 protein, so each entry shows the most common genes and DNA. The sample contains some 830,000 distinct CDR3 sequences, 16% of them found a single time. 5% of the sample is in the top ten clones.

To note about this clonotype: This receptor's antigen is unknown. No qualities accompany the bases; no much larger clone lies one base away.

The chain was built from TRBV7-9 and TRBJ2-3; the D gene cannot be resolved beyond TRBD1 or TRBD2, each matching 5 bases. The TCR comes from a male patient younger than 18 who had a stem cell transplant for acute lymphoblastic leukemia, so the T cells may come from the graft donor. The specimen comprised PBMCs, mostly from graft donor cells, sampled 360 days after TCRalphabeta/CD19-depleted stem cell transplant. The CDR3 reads CASSRPEGSDTQYF. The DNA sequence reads TGTGCCAGCAGTCGCCCCGAGGGGTCAGATACGCAGTATTTT.